This is a list of T cell receptor beta chains from one sample in a study of T cell repertoires in cytomegalovirus infection. TCRdb fed the reads into MiXCR, producing one record per CDR3 protein. The table lists approximately 76,000 distinct CDR3 sequences, around 3.5% of them singletons. Sequenced input: PBMCs. The receptors come from a human donor in good health (CMV status not recorded). Some clones in this sample may be carry-over from other donors' samples. Both conserved end residues are part of each CDR3. D genes are given only for firm matches. Clone size, where shown, is once, few, many, or a class for clones that have expanded.

clone_size,j_call,cdr3_length,d_call,v_call,cdr3_aa,cdr3_nt
many,TRBJ1-4,15,NA,TRBV28,CASSLTTPTNEKLFF,TGTGCCAGCAGTTTAACTACCCCAACTAATGAAAAACTGTTTTTT
many,TRBJ1-2,12,NA,TRBV25-1,CASSESPRGYTF,TGTGCCAGCAGTGAATCCCCCCGTGGCTACACCTTC
NA,TRBJ1-5,14,NA,TRBV5-6,CASSLGFSNQPQHF,TGTGCCAGCAGCTTGGGGTTTAGCAATCAGCCCCAGCATTTT
many,TRBJ2-7,14,NA,TRBV5-6,CASSLRGLPYEQYF,TGTGCCAGCAGCTTGAGAGGGCTTCCGTACGAGCAGTACTTC
NA,TRBJ2-7,13,NA,TRBV5-1,CASSLQESYEQYF,TGCGCCAGCAGCTTGCAGGAATCCTACGAGCAGTACTTC
many,TRBJ2-7,12,NA,TRBV11-1,CASSNEWGEQYF,TGTGCCAGCAGCAATGAATGGGGGGAGCAGTACTTC
many,TRBJ2-7,15,NA,TRBV7-9,CASSLIREATYEQYF,TGTGCCAGCAGCTTAATTCGTGAGGCGACCTACGAGCAGTACTTC
many,TRBJ2-3,14,TRBD2,TRBV7-8,CASREAGVADTQYF,TGTGCCAGCAGGGAAGCGGGGGTAGCAGATACGCAGTATTTT
many,TRBJ1-6,14,NA,TRBV6-2/TRBV6-3,CASSYIGPHSPLHF,TGTGCCAGCAGTTACATAGGACCGCATTCACCCCTCCACTTT
many,TRBJ1-4,15,TRBD1,TRBV6-1,CASKGQTGVFEKLFF,TGTGCCAGCAAGGGACAGACAGGGGTTTTCGAAAAACTGTTTTTT
many,TRBJ1-1,15,NA,TRBV27,CASSSPTGWNTEAFF,TGTGCCAGCAGTTCCCCGACAGGTTGGAACACTGAAGCTTTCTTT
many,TRBJ1-5,14,NA,TRBV7-9,CASSSLGINQPQHF,TGTGCCAGCAGCTCGCTGGGGATCAATCAGCCCCAGCATTTT
many,TRBJ2-7,14,TRBD1,TRBV6-2/TRBV6-3,CASRRDRGRYEQYF,TGTGCCAGCAGGAGGGACAGGGGGCGGTACGAGCAGTACTTC
many,TRBJ1-1,12,NA,TRBV27,CASIGAGDVAFF,TGTGCCAGCATTGGGGCAGGGGACGTAGCTTTCTTT
medium-sized,TRBJ1-6,12,NA,TRBV6-1,CASRIDNSPLHF,TGTGCCAGCAGGATAGATAATTCACCCCTCCACTTT
many,TRBJ1-2,15,NA,TRBV7-2,CASSSLGPGLYGYTF,TGTGCCAGCAGCTCCCTGGGCCCCGGGCTCTATGGCTACACCTTC
many,TRBJ2-6,19,TRBD1,TRBV7-8,CASSFLRGTGPSGANVLTF,TGTGCCAGCAGCTTTCTACGAGGGACAGGACCCTCTGGGGCCAACGTCCTGACTTTC
many,TRBJ2-2,18,TRBD2,TRBV7-2,CASSPLKRGRAFAGELFF,TGTGCCAGCAGCCCGCTGAAGCGGGGGAGGGCCTTCGCCGGGGAGCTGTTTTTT
many,TRBJ2-7,17,NA,TRBV7-2,CASSLGYPGGHQDEQYF,TGTGCCAGCAGCTTAGGGTATCCTGGGGGGCACCAGGACGAGCAGTACTTC
many,TRBJ1-5,16,TRBD1,TRBV19,CASQPQGSISNQPQHF,TGTGCCAGTCAACCACAGGGGTCCATAAGCAATCAGCCCCAGCATTTT
many,TRBJ2-2,15,TRBD1,TRBV6-6,CASSYSRTGTGELFF,TGTGCCAGCAGTTACTCTCGGACAGGGACCGGGGAGCTGTTTTTT
many,TRBJ1-1,13,NA,TRBV7-2,CASSLRVRAEAFF,TGTGCCAGCAGCTTAAGGGTACGGGCTGAAGCTTTCTTT
many,TRBJ2-3,17,TRBD2,TRBV12-3/TRBV12-4,CASSPPIRLAGADTQYF,TGTGCCAGCAGCCCTCCTATCCGACTAGCGGGAGCAGATACGCAGTATTTT
many,TRBJ2-1,15,NA,TRBV20-1,CSAPTFGSSYNEQFF,TGCAGTGCCCCTACGTTCGGGAGCTCCTACAATGAGCAGTTCTTC
NA,TRBJ1-1,14,NA,TRBV7-2,CASSLRILHTEAFF,TGTGCCAGCAGCCTCAGGATTTTGCACACTGAAGCTTTCTTT
many,TRBJ1-1,13,NA,TRBV19,CASSIDRDTEAFF,TGTGCCAGTAGTATAGATAGGGACACTGAAGCTTTCTTT
many,TRBJ2-3,15,TRBD2,TRBV6-1,CASSKRGPRTDTQYF,TGTGCCAGCAGTAAGCGGGGGCCGCGCACAGATACGCAGTATTTT
many,TRBJ2-5,15,TRBD2,TRBV6-5,CASSPRTSGVETQYF,TGTGCCAGCAGCCCGAGGACTAGCGGCGTCGAGACCCAGTACTTC
medium-sized,TRBJ2-1,12,NA,TRBV7-2,CATGQRYNEQFF,TGTGCCACTGGACAGAGGTACAATGAGCAGTTCTTC
many,TRBJ2-5,12,NA,TRBV18,CASSPLGQSQDF,TGTGCCAGCTCACCCTTAGGACAGTCTCAGGACTTC
many,TRBJ1-2,14,NA,TRBV18,CASSSDQSFGGYTF,TGTGCCAGCTCATCTGACCAATCCTTTGGCGGCTACACCTTC
many,TRBJ1-4,14,TRBD1,TRBV7-4,CASSVGTGDEKLFF,TGTGCCAGCAGCGTAGGGACAGGGGATGAAAAACTGTTTTTT
many,TRBJ2-1,15,TRBD2,TRBV6-1,CASSERDGRDNEQFF,TGTGCCAGCAGTGAACGGGACGGGAGGGACAATGAGCAGTTCTTC
many,TRBJ2-1,14,NA,TRBV19,CASSTWDDDNEQFF,TGTGCCAGTAGTACCTGGGACGACGACAATGAGCAGTTCTTC
many,TRBJ1-1,14,NA,TRBV20-1,CSARGPWGSTEAFF,TGCAGTGCTAGAGGCCCCTGGGGAAGCACTGAAGCTTTCTTT
many,TRBJ2-7,12,NA,TRBV9,CASSVTGNEQYF,TGTGCCAGCAGCGTAACGGGGAACGAGCAGTACTTC
many,TRBJ1-2,13,NA,TRBV29-1,CSARKQDNYGYTF,TGCAGCGCCCGCAAACAGGATAACTATGGCTACACCTTC
many,TRBJ1-1,13,NA,TRBV7-6,CASSDRFGGTTFF,TGTGCCAGCAGCGATAGGTTCGGAGGGACAACTTTCTTT
many,TRBJ1-1,14,NA,TRBV7-2,CASSLSYRDTEAFF,TGTGCCAGCAGCCTTTCTTACAGGGACACTGAAGCTTTCTTT
many,TRBJ2-1,16,NA,TRBV9,CASSVAQVPIYNEQFF,TGTGCCAGCAGCGTCGCTCAGGTGCCTATTTACAATGAGCAGTTCTTC
many,TRBJ1-1,11,NA,TRBV29-1,CSVEGGREAFF,TGCAGCGTTGAAGGAGGAAGGGAAGCTTTCTTT
many,TRBJ1-6,15,NA,TRBV10-3,CAISESSGINSPLHF,TGTGCCATCAGTGAGTCGTCCGGGATTAATTCACCCCTCCACTTT
many,TRBJ2-2,16,NA,TRBV28,CASSTRDPPGTGELFF,TGTGCCAGCAGTACCCGCGACCCACCTGGCACCGGGGAGCTGTTTTTT
many,TRBJ2-1,13,NA,TRBV12-3/TRBV12-4,CASSRGTYNEQFF,TGTGCCAGCAGTAGGGGGACCTACAATGAGCAGTTCTTC
many,TRBJ2-3,14,NA,TRBV4-3,CASSQNRGGDTQYF,TGCGCCAGCAGCCAAAACAGGGGGGGAGATACGCAGTATTTT
many,TRBJ2-1,12,NA,TRBV28,CASSLSDGGAIF,TGTGCCAGCAGTTTATCGGACGGGGGAGCGATCTTC
many,TRBJ2-1,15,TRBD2,TRBV7-2,CASSRRSGGHNEQFF,TGTGCCAGCAGCCGCCGCAGCGGGGGGCACAATGAGCAGTTCTTC
many,TRBJ2-1,16,NA,TRBV4-3,CASSQVLGGSYNEQFF,TGCGCCAGCAGCCAAGTGCTCGGCGGCTCCTACAATGAGCAGTTCTTC
many,TRBJ1-2,13,TRBD1,TRBV7-2,CASSLRQGSGYTF,TGTGCCAGCAGCTTAAGACAGGGGAGTGGCTACACCTTC
many,TRBJ2-3,13,NA,TRBV5-1,CASTPATTDTQYF,TGCGCCAGCACCCCGGCCACCACAGATACGCAGTATTTT
many,TRBJ1-3,16,NA,TRBV4-2,CASSQEATRSGNTIYF,TGTGCCAGCAGCCAAGAAGCAACACGCTCTGGAAACACCATATATTTT
many,TRBJ1-1,15,NA,TRBV3-1,CASSQRTRLNTEAFF,TGTGCCAGCAGCCAAAGGACGCGATTGAACACTGAAGCTTTCTTT
many,TRBJ1-1,15,NA,TRBV4-3,CASSQDWRQNTEAFF,TGCGCCAGCAGCCAAGATTGGCGACAGAACACTGAAGCTTTCTTT
many,TRBJ1-5,17,TRBD1,TRBV6-1,CASKRDRGPYSNQPQHF,TGTGCCAGCAAACGGGACAGGGGGCCGTATAGCAATCAGCCCCAGCATTTT
many,TRBJ1-5,15,TRBD1,TRBV7-2,CASSTQGASNQPQHF,TGTGCCAGCAGCACCCAGGGGGCGAGCAATCAGCCCCAGCATTTT
many,TRBJ1-6,15,NA,TRBV20-1,CSATHYSSYNSPLHF,TGCAGTGCGACTCACTATAGCTCCTATAATTCACCCCTCCACTTT
many,TRBJ1-1,15,NA,TRBV4-3,CASSQDRAGYTEAFF,TGCGCCAGCAGCCAAGACAGGGCCGGGTACACTGAAGCTTTCTTT
NA,TRBJ1-4,15,TRBD1,TRBV2,CASSEPGQGHDKLFF,TGTGCCAGCAGTGAACCGGGACAGGGGCATGATAAACTGTTTTTT
many,TRBJ2-3,16,TRBD2,TRBV20-1,CSARGLAGVRTDTQYF,TGCAGTGCTAGGGGACTAGCGGGGGTCCGCACAGATACGCAGTATTTT